This passage covers 23 T cell receptor beta chains from one sample sequenced in a study of shared clonotypes between healthy human individuals. Only in-frame clones appear in the TCRdb table, and some are missing; sequencing was by immunoSEQ multiplex PCR. The data show roughly 1,500,000 clones, with 95% to 99% seen just once and roughly 0.45% held by the top ten. The sequencing sample was made of naive CD4+ T cells sorted from blood. Indicated subset: CD45RA+ positively selected. The source is a man aged 25-45 years in good health.

The J gene is TRBJ2-5, the V gene TRBV5-8, with TRBD1 matching 8 bases. Germline V gene sequence: CDR1 SGHTS, CDR2 YDEGEE. V was pared by 4 bases and J by 5 bases, with 10 bases of the junction left unmatched. The CDR3 runs to 15 residues. This CDR3 reads CASSPRTGFYETQYF. CDR3 in DNA: TGTGCCAGCAGCCCCCGGACAGGGTTTTATGAGACCCAGTACTTC.

This chain connects TRBV4-3 to TRBJ2-3, with no clear D. Germline V gene lookup returns CDR1 LGHNA and CDR2 YSLEER. The V gene lost 0 bases and the J gene lost 4 bases, with 8 bases spanning the gap. The CDR3 sequence is 14 residues long. In nucleotides, the CDR3 is TGCGCCAGCAGCCAAGATCAGTCTTCAGATACGCAGTATTTT. This encodes CASSQDQSSDTQYF.

This chain links TRBV7-8 with TRBJ1-2; D gene ambiguous. The V and J ends lost 4 bases and 5 bases respectively, with 11 bases between them. The CDR3 consists of 13 residues. The germline V gene has CDR1 SGHVS and CDR2 FQNEAQ. The CDR3 DNA reads TGTGCCAGCAGCTCCCGGACCGAGTATGGCTACACCTTC. Its translation is CASSSRTEYGYTF.

CDR3 bases: TGTGCCAGCAGCTTAGCTTGGGACCCAGGGAAGGGGCCCCAGCATTTT. The encoded protein is CASSLAWDPGKGPQHF. V usage is TRBV7-2 and J usage is TRBJ1-5; D possibly corresponds to TRBD1 (5 bases). Germline assignment: CDR1 SGHTA and CDR2 FQGNSA. This CDR3 region has 16 residues. Trimming cost V 0 bases and J 9 bases, with 18 bases left between them.

The chain uses TRBV29-1 and TRBJ2-7, with D possibly being TRBD1 (5 bases). Looked up from germline, CDR1 is SQVTM and CDR2 is ANQGSEA. CDR3 length equals 12 residues. Trimming took 7 bases from V and 6 from J, leaving 16 bases between them. The CDR3 DNA reads TGCAGCGCCGGACATTCAGCACCCGAGCAGTACTTC. Translation gives CSAGHSAPEQYF.

The chain recombines TRBV2 with TRBJ2-7; 11 bases map to TRBD2. The V and J ends lost 5 bases and 10 bases, in that order; junction bases with no gene match: 4. This CDR3 contains 12 residues. CDR1 SNHLY and CDR2 FYNNEI come from the germline V gene. The CDR3 sequence: CASSPSGRHQYF. CDR3 nucleotide sequence: TGTGCCAGCAGTCCTAGCGGGAGGCACCAGTACTTC.

V gene TRBV19 combines with J gene TRBJ1-5; 7 positions agree with TRBD1. The V segment lost 5 bases and the J segment 0 bases; nucleotides outside the gene matches: 4. Germline lookup yields CDR1 LNHDA and CDR2 SQIVND (reference sequence). The CDR3 consists of 15 residues. The CDR3: CASSGTDNSNQPQHF. The CDR3 coding sequence is TGTGCCAGTAGTGGGACAGACAATAGCAATCAGCCCCAGCATTTT.

The V call is TRBV6-1, the J call TRBJ2-1; D uncertain. This CDR3 spans 16 amino acids. Germline V lookup: CDR1 MNHNS, CDR2 SASEGT. V gave up 2 bases and J gave up 5 bases, with 16 bases separating them. The CDR3 nucleotides are TGTGCCAGCAGTGAAAGGTTCAGGTCCCGCGACAATGAGCAGTTCTTC. Its translation: CASSERFRSRDNEQFF.

This rearrangement joins TRBV7-9 to TRBJ1-1, with 8 bases lining up with TRBD1. Per germline, CDR1 SEHNR and CDR2 FQNEAQ (reference sequence). Unmatched junction bases numbered 11, after V lost 10 bases and J lost 4 bases. There are 14 residues in the CDR3. This chain's CDR3 is CATQSDRGVTEAFF. CDR3 in DNA: TGTGCCACCCAGAGTGACAGGGGAGTCACTGAAGCTTTCTTT. The whole variable domain, filled in from reference TRBV7-9 and TRBJ1-1, reads DTGVSQNPRHKITKRGQNVTFRCDPISEHNRLYWYRQTLGQGPEFLTYFQNEAQLEKSRLLSDRFSAERPKGSFSTLEIQRTEQGDSAMYLCATQSDRGVTEAFFGQGTRLTVV.

V and J are TRBV28 and TRBJ1-1; tentatively, D is TRBD1 (5 bases). Germline CDR1 is MDHEN and CDR2 is SYDVKM. The CDR3 totals 13 residues. The V end was cut by 2 bases, the J end by 10 bases, with 14 bases between. The CDR3 region has the DNA TGTGCCAGCAGTTTACCAGCAGGGTGGAGAGCTTTCTTT. It codes for CASSLPAGWRAFF.

The rearrangement uses TRBV9 and TRBJ2-7; TRBD2 agrees at 7 bases. J was trimmed by 0 bases and V by 0 bases; bases with no gene match: 3. The CDR3 extends over 15 amino acids. Looked up from germline, CDR1 is SGDLS and CDR2 is YYNGEE. CDR3 in DNA: TGTGCCAGCAGCGTAGCCTGGGACTACTCCTACGAGCAGTACTTC. Its protein product is CASSVAWDYSYEQYF.

This chain connects TRBV19 to TRBJ2-5; 9 positions agree with TRBD2. Trimming cost V 6 bases and J 5 bases; bases outside gene matches: 7. Germline loops: CDR1 LNHDA, CDR2 SQIVND (reference sequence). The CDR3 sequence is 14 residues long. The CDR3 loop reads CASSLGLARETQYF. CDR3 bases: TGTGCCAGTAGCCTTGGACTAGCGCGGGAGACCCAGTACTTC.

The gene calls are TRBV21-1 and TRBJ1-5. TRBV21-1 is flagged as a pseudogene. CDR3 length: 16 residues. CDR3 amino acids: CASSNPGGNSNQPQHF. The CDR3 bases are TGTGCCAGCAGCAACCCGGGGGGAAATAGCAATCAGCCCCAGCATTTT.

The CDR3 DNA is TGTGCCAGCAGCTCCGTAGCGGGAGGAAGGGGCACCGGGGAGCTGTTTTTT. Protein product: CASSSVAGGRGTGELFF. The chain joins TRBV7-8 to TRBJ2-2, with TRBD2 matching over 10 bases. V shed 4 bases, J shed 4 bases, and the junction held 9 bases outside the gene matches. This CDR3 is 17 amino acids long. The V gene's germline CDR1 is SGHVS and CDR2 FQNEAQ.

CDR3 sequence (DNA): TGTGCCAGCAGTCCCCGGGGGACCTACGAGCAGTACTTC. Translation: CASSPRGTYEQYF. This chain connects TRBV2 to TRBJ2-7; tentative D call: TRBD2 (6 bases). CDR1 SNHLY and CDR2 FYNNEI come from the germline V gene. With 5 bases removed from V and 2 bases from J, the gap between germline ends came to 10 bases. The CDR3 runs 13 residues. Based on the CDR3 plus reference TRBV2 and TRBJ2-7, the full variable domain is EPEVTQTPSHQVTQMGQEVILRCVPISNHLYFYWYRQILGQKVEFLVSFYNNEISEKSEIFDDQFSVERPDGSNFTLKIRSTKLEDSAMYFCASSPRGTYEQYFGPGTRLTVT.

This clone was found once. CDR3 in amino acids: CASSSTLQRDSYNEQFF. The CDR3 nucleotides read TGTGCCAGCAGCTCTACGTTACAGCGGGACTCCTACAATGAGCAGTTCTTC. The chain carries TRBV11-3 and TRBJ2-1; 7 bases map to TRBD2. The CDR3 is made up of 17 amino acids. In germline, CDR1 is SGHNT, CDR2 YENEEA. After removal of 4 bases from V and 0 bases from J, the junction contained 9 bases not matched to a gene. Variable domain in full (rest from reference TRBV11-3 and TRBJ2-1): EAGVVQSPRYKIIEKKQPVAFWCNPISGHNTLYWYLQNLGQGPELLIRYENEEAVDDSQLPKDRFSAERLKGVDSTLKIQPAELGDSAVYLCASSSTLQRDSYNEQFFGPGTRLTVL.

The chain is built from TRBV18 and TRBJ1-2; TRBD1 aligns across 11 bases. The CDR3 is 18 residues long. V dropped 4 bases and J dropped 2; count of bases not matched to a gene: 12. Germline V gene data show CDR1 as KGHSH and CDR2 as LQKENI. CDR3 bases: TGTGCCAGCTCACTGAATAAGGACAGGGGGCCGCTCAACTATGGCTACACCTTC. This translates into CASSLNKDRGPLNYGYTF.

The chain has TRBV6-5 and TRBJ2-5; no definite D call. Germline CDR1 MNHEY, CDR2 SVGAGI. V gave up 5 bases and J gave up 7 bases, with 8 bases separating them. This CDR3 comprises 11 residues. CDR3 sequence (DNA): TGTGCCAGCAGTGAAGTTATGACCCAGTACTTC. Translation: CASSEVMTQYF.

This sequence joins TRBV5-5 and TRBJ2-7; 7 bases align to TRBD1. Trimming at V came to 3 bases and at J to 3 bases, leaving 12 bases not matched to a gene. This CDR3 region has 16 residues. Germline CDR1 reads SGHKS; CDR2 reads YYEKEE (reference sequence). CDR3 in DNA: TGTGCCAGCAGCTGGGCACAGGGGTATGGGGTCTACGAGCAGTACTTC. It encodes CASSWAQGYGVYEQYF.

This chain joins TRBV25-1 and TRBJ2-1, with 9 bases identical to TRBD1. Losses at the gene ends were 3 bases for V and 7 bases for J; bases not matched to a gene: 13. The germline V gene has CDR1 MGHDK and CDR2 SYGVNS. The CDR3 spans 17 residues. The CDR3 DNA reads as TGTGCCAGCAGTGACACTAGGACAGGGGCCTACGGTAATGAGCAGTTCTTC. Encoded protein: CASSDTRTGAYGNEQFF.

This rearrangement joins TRBV28 to TRBJ2-3, with TRBD1 matching 9 bases. CDR1 and CDR2 from the germline V gene are MDHEN and SYDVKM. Trimming cost V 3 bases and J 4 bases; bases outside gene matches: 2. The CDR3 runs 14 residues. This CDR3 reads CASSFGQGSDTQYF. The CDR3 region has the DNA TGTGCCAGCAGTTTCGGACAGGGGTCAGATACGCAGTATTTT.

This clone was recorded once. This chain connects TRBV18 to TRBJ1-3; unclear D gene. Germline loops: CDR1 KGHSH, CDR2 LQKENI. V gave up 3 bases and J gave up 1 base, with 13 bases separating them. This CDR3 has 16 amino acids. CDR3 region: CASSPGKGWSGNTIYF. The CDR3, as DNA: TGTGCCAGCTCACCCGGGAAGGGCTGGTCTGGAAACACCATATATTTT.

The chain couples TRBV19 to TRBJ2-5, with D tentatively TRBD1 (5 bases). Trimming removed 0 bases at V and 0 bases at J, with 8 bases between. The CDR3 extends over 15 amino acids. Germline assignment: CDR1 LNHDA and CDR2 SQIVND (reference sequence). The DNA of the CDR3 is TGTGCCAGTAGTATAGATAGGGGATACCAAGAGACCCAGTACTTC. This sequence encodes CASSIDRGYQETQYF.